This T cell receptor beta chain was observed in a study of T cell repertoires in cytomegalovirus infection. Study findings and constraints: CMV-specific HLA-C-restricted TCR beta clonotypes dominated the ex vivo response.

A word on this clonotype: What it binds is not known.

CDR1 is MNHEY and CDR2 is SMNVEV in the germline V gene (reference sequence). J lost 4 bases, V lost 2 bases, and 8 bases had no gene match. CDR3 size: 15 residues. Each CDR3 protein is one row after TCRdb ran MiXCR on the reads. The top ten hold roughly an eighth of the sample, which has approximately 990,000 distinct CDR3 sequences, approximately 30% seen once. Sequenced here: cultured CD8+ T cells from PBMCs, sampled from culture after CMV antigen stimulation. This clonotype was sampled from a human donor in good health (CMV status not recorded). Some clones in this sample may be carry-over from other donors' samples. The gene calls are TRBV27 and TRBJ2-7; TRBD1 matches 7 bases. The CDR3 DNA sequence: TGTGCCAGCAGTTTAGGACAGGTACCCACTTACGAGCAGTACTTC. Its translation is CASSLGQVPTYEQYF.